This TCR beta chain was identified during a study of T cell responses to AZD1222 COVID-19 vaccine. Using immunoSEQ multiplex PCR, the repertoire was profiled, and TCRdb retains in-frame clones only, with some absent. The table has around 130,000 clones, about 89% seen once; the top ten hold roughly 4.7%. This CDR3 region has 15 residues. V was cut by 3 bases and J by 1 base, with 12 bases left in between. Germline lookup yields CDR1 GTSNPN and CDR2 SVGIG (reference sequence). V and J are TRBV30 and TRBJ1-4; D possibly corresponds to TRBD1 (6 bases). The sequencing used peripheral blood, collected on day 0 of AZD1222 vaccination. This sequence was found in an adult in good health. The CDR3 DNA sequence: TGTGCCTGGAGCGCAGGGGTTATAACTAATGAAAAACTGTTTTTT. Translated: CAWSAGVITNEKLFF.